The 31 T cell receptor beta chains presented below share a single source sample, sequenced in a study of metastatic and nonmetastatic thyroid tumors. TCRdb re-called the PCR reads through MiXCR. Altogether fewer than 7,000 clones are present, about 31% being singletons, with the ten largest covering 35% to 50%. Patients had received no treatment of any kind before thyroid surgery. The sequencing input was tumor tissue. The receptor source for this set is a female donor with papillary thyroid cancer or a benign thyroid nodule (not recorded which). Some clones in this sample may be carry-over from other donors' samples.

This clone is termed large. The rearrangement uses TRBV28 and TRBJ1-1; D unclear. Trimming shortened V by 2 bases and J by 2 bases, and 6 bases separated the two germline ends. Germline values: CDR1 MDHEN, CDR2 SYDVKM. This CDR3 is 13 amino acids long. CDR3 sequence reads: CASSLQVNTEAFF. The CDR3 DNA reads TGTGCCAGCAGTTTACAGGTAAACACTGAAGCTTTCTTT.

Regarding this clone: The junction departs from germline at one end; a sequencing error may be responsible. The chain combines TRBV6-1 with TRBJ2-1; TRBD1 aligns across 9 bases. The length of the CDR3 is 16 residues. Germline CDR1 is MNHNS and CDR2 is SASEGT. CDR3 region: CVSSAWTGVGYNEQFF. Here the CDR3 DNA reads TGTGTCAGCAGCGCCTGGACAGGGGTTGGTTACAATGAGCAGTTCTTC.

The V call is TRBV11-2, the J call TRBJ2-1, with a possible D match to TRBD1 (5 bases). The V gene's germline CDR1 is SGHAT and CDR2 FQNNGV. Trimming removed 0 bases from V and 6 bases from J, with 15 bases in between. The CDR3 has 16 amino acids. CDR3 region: CASSLDSGQLCNEQFF. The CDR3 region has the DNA TGTGCCAGCAGCTTAGATTCTGGACAACTTTGCAATGAGCAGTTCTTC.

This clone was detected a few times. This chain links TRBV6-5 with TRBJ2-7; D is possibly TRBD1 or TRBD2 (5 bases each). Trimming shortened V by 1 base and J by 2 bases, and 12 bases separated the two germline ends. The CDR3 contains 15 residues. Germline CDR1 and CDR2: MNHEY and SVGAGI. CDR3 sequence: CASSYWRGVTYEQYF. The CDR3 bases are TGTGCCAGCAGTTACTGGAGAGGGGTTACCTACGAGCAGTACTTC.

The CDR3 sequence: CATSGVGPGAEQYF. The CDR3 DNA reads TGTGCCACCAGTGGGGTAGGCCCCGGCGCCGAGCAGTACTTC. J is TRBJ2-7 and V is TRBV24-1; no definite D call. V shed 5 bases and J shed 6 bases, with 16 bases lying between them. This CDR3 has 14 residues. Per germline, CDR1 KGHDR and CDR2 SFDVKD.

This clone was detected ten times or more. CDR3 nucleotide sequence: TGTGCCAGCAGTGAACGGGGGGCGAGCTCCTACAATGAGCAGTTCTTC. This encodes CASSERGASSYNEQFF. The chain employs TRBV2 and TRBJ2-1; tentatively, D is TRBD2 (7 bases). V gave up 2 bases and J gave up 0 bases, with 11 bases separating them. CDR3 length: 16 amino acids. The V gene's germline CDR1 is SNHLY and CDR2 FYNNEI.

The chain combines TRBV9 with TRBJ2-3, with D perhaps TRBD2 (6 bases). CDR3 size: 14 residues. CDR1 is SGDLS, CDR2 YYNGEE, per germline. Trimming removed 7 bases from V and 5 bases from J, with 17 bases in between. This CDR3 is CASSSSGVLDTQYF. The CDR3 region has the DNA TGTGCCAGCTCTTCATCGGGAGTCTTAGATACGCAGTATTTT.

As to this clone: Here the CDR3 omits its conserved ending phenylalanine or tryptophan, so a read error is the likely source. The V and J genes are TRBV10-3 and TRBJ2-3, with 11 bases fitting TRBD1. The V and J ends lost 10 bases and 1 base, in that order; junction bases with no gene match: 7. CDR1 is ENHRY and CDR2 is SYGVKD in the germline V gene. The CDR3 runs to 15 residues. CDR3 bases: TGTGCCAACCGGGAGGGACAGGGGGGCACAGATACGCAGTATTGT. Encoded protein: CANREGQGGTDTQYC.

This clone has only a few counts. CDR3 residues: CASRVTLCGYTF. The CDR3 DNA is TGTGCCAGCAGAGTCACCCTCTGTGGCTACACCTTC. The chain couples TRBV6-1 to TRBJ1-2; D remains unclear. Trimming took 6 bases from V and 7 from J, leaving 12 bases between them. The CDR3 is made up of 12 amino acids. Looked up from germline, CDR1 is MNHNS and CDR2 is SASEGT.

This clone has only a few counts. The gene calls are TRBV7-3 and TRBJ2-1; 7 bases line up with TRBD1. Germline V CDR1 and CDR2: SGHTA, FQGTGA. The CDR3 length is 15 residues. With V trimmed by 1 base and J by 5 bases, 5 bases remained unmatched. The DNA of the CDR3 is TGTGCCAGCAGCTTAAGACAGGGAACCCACAATGAGCAGTTCTTC. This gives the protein CASSLRQGTHNEQFF.

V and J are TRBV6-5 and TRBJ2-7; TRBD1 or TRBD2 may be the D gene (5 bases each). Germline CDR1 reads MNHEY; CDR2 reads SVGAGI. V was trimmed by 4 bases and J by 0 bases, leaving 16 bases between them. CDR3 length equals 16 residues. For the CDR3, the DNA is TGTGCCAGCAGTTTCGGGACCGGTAGGATCTCCTACGAGCAGTACTTC. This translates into CASSFGTGRISYEQYF.

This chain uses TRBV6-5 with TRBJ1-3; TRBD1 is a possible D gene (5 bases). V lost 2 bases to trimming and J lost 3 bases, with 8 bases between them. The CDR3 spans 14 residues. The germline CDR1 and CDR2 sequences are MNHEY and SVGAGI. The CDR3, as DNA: TGTGCCAGCAGTTACGGGGGAGTTGGAAACACCATATATTTT. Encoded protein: CASSYGGVGNTIYF.

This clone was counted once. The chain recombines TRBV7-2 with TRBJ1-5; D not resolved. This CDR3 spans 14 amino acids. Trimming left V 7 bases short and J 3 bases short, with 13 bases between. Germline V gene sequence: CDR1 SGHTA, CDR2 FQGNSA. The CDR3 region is CASTTGGFNQPQHF. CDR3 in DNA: TGTGCCAGCACCACCGGCGGGTTCAATCAGCCCCAGCATTTT.

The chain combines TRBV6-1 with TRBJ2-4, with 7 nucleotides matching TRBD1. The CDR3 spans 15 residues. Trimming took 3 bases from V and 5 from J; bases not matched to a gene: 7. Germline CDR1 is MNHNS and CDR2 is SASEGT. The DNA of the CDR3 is TGTGCCAGCAGTGATACTGGACAGGCCGAAAACATTCAGTACTTC. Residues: CASSDTGQAENIQYF.

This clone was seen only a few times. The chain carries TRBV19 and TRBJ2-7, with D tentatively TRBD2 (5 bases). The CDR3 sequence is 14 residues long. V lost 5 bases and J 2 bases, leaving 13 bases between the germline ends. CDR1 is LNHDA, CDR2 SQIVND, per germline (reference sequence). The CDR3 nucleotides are TGTGCCAGTAGTCTAACTAGTAAACCCTACGAGCAGTACTTC. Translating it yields CASSLTSKPYEQYF.

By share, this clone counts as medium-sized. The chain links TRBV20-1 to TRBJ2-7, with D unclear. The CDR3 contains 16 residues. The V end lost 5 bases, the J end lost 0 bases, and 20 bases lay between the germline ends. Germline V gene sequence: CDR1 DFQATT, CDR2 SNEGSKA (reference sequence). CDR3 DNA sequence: TGCAGTGCTCGCCCCCGTATGGATTCGTACTCCTACGAGCAGTACTTC. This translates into CSARPRMDSYSYEQYF.

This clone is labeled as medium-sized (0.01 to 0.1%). The CDR3 region is CSARDDTDTEAFF. CDR3 DNA sequence: TGCAGTGCTAGAGACGACACCGACACTGAAGCTTTCTTT. J is TRBJ1-1 and V is TRBV20-1, with D unclear. The germline V gene has CDR1 DFQATT and CDR2 SNEGSKA (reference sequence). The CDR3 consists of 13 residues. The V gene lost 0 bases and the J gene lost 3 bases, with 8 bases spanning the gap.

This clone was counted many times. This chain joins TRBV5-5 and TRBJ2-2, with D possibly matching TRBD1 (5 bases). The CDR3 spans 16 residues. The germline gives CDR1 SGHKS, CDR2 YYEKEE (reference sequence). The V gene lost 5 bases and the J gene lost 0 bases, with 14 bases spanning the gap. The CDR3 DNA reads TGTGCCAGCAGAAAGGAACAGGCCTCGAACACCGGGGAGCTGTTTTTT. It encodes CASRKEQASNTGELFF.

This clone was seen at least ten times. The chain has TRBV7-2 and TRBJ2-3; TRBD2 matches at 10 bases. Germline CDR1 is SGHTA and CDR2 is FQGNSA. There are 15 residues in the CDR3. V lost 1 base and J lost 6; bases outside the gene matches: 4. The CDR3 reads CASSLVAGGPDTQYF. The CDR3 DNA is TGTGCCAGCAGCTTAGTAGCGGGGGGCCCCGATACGCAGTATTTT.

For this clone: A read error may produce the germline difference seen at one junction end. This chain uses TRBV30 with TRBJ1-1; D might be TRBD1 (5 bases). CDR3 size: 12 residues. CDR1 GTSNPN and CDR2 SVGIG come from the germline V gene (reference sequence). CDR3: CSWSRSVTTVFF. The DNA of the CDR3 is TGTTCCTGGAGTCGCTCAGTGACGACAGTTTTCTTT.

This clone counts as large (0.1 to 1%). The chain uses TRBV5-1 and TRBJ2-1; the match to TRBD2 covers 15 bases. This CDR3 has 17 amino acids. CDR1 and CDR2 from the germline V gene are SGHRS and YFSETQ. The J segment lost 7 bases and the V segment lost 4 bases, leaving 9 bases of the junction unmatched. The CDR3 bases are TGCGCCAGCAGCAAAGAAGGGACTAGCGGGGGGTTGAATGAGCAGTTCTTC. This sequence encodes CASSKEGTSGGLNEQFF.

Here the CDR3 DNA reads TGTGCCAGCAGCCCGACTAGCGGGAGAGAGACCCAGTACTTC. Translation: CASSPTSGRETQYF. The V gene is TRBV7-2, the J gene TRBJ2-5; 12 nucleotides align to TRBD2. The germline V gene encodes CDR1 SGHTA and CDR2 FQGNSA. The CDR3 loop spans 14 amino acids. The J segment lost 4 bases and the V segment lost 5 bases, leaving 2 bases of the junction unmatched.

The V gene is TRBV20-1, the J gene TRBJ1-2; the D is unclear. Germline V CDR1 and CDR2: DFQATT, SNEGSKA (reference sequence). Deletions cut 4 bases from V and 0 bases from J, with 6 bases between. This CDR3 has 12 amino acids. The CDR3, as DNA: TGCAGTGCTACCAGAACTAACTATGGCTACACCTTC. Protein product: CSATRTNYGYTF.

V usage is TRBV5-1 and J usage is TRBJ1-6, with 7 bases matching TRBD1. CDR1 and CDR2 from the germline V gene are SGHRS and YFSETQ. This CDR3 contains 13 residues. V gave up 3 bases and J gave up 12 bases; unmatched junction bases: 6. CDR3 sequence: CASSCTGVQPLHF. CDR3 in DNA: TGCGCCAGCAGCTGTACAGGGGTCCAACCCCTCCACTTT.

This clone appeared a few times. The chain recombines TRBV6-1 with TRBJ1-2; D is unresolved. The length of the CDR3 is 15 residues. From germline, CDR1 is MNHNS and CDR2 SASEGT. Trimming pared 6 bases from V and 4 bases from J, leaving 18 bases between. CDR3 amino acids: CASRGSFRAGYGYTF. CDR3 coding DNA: TGTGCCAGCAGGGGGAGTTTTCGGGCCGGCTATGGCTACACCTTC.

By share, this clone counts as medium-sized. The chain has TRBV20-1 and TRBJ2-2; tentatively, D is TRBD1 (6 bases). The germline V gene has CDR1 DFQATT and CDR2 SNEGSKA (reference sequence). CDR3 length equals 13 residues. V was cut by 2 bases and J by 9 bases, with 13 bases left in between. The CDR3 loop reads CSARTQGLRELFF. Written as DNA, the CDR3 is TGCAGTGCTAGAACTCAGGGGCTCCGGGAGCTGTTTTTT.

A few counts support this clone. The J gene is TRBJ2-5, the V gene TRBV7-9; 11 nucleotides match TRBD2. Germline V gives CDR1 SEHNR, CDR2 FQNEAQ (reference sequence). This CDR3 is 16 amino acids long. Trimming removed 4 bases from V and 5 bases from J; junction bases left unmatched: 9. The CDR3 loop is CASSSGLAEDVETQYF. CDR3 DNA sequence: TGTGCCAGCAGCTCGGGACTAGCGGAAGACGTGGAGACCCAGTACTTC.

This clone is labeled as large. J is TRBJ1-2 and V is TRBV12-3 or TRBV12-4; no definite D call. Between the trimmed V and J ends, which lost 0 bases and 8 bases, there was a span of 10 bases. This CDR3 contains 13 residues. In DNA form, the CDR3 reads TGTGCCAGCAGTTTAGCCACTTTCGGGGGCTACACCTTC. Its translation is CASSLATFGGYTF.

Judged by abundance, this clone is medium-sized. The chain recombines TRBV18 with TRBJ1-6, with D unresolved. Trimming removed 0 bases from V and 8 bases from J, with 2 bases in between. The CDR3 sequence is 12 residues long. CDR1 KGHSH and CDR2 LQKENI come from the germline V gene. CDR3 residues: CASSPPDSPLHF. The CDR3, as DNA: TGTGCCAGCTCACCACCCGATTCACCCCTCCACTTT. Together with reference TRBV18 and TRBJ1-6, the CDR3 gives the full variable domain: NAGVMQNPRHLVRRRGQEARLRCSPMKGHSHVYWYRQLPEEGLKFMVYLQKENIIDESGMPKERFSAEFPKEGPSILRIQQVVRGDSAAYFCASSPPDSPLHFGNGTRLTVT.

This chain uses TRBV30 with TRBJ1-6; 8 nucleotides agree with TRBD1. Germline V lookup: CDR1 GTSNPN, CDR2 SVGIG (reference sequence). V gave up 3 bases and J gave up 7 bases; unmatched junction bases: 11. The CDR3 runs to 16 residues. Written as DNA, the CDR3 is TGTGCCTGGAGGGGGGACCCGGGACAGGAGAATTCACCCCTCCACTTT. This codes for CAWRGDPGQENSPLHF.

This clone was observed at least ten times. The CDR3 sequence is CASSAGTSSSYNEQFF. The CDR3 DNA follows: TGTGCCAGCAGCGCCGGGACTTCGAGCTCCTACAATGAGCAGTTCTTC. This rearrangement joins TRBV9 to TRBJ2-1; TRBD2 might be the D (6 bases). CDR1 SGDLS and CDR2 YYNGEE come from the germline V gene. V lost 3 bases and J 0 bases, leaving 13 bases between the germline ends. This CDR3 has 16 amino acids.